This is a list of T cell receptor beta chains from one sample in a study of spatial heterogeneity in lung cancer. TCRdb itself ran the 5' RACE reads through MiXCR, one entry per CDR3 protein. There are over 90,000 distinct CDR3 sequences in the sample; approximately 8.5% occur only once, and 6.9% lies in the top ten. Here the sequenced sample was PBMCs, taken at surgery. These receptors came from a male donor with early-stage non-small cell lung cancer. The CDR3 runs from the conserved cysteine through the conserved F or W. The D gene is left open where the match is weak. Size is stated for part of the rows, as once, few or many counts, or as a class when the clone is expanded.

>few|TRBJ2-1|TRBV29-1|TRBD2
TGCAGCGTTGAATGGCCCAGCGGGGGGGCCTACAATGAGCAGTTCTTC
CSVEWPSGGAYNEQFF
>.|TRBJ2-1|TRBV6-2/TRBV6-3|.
TGTGCCAGCAGTTCCCGGGATCCCTCCAATGAGCAGTTCTTC
CASSSRDPSNEQFF
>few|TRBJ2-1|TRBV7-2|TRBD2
TGTGCCAGCAGCTCACCCGGACTAGCGGGGGGCCGCTCCTACAATGAGCAGTTCTTC
CASSSPGLAGGRSYNEQFF
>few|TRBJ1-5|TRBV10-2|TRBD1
TGCGCCAGCAGGGACCACAGGGGGCATCAGCCCCAGCATTTT
CASRDHRGHQPQHF
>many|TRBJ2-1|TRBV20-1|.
TGCAGTGCTAAGGGACCAGACTACAATGAGCAGTTCTTC
CSAKGPDYNEQFF
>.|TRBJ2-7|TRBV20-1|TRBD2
TGCAGAGCGGGAGAAACCTACGAGCAGTACTTC
CRAGETYEQYF
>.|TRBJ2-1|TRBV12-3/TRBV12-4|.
TGTGCCAGCAGTTTCGGCCGGGCCCCGGGGGTCAATGAGCAGTTCTTC
CASSFGRAPGVNEQFF
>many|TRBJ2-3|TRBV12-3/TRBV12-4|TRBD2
TGTGCCAGCAGTTTAGGATATGGGACTAGCGGCACAGATACGCAGTATTTT
CASSLGYGTSGTDTQYF
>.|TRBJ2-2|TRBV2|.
TGTGCCAGCAGTGGGCGAACCGCGAACACCGGGGAGCTGTTTTTT
CASSGRTANTGELFF
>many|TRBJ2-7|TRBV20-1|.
TGCAGTGCTAGACCGTCCTCCTTACCGGGGGTTCAGTCTGGCGAGCAGTACTTC
CSARPSSLPGVQSGEQYF
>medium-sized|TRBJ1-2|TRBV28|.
TGTGCCAGCAGCTCAGTTCAAGGGGGAACAGACGGCTACACCTTC
CASSSVQGGTDGYTF
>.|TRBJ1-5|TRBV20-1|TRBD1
TGCAGCGCCCGCAAAGGGGGCAGCAATCAGCCCCAGCATTTT
CSARKGGSNQPQHF
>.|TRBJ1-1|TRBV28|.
TGTGCCAGCACCCGAAATGAGAACACTGAAGCTTTCTTT
CASTRNENTEAFF
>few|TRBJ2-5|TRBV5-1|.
TGCGCCAGCAACCCGATCTCGGGGGAGACCCAGTACTTC
CASNPISGETQYF
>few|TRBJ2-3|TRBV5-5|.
TGTGCCAGCAGCTTGGCCTACGGTAGTGACGGCAGCACAGATACGCAGTATTTT
CASSLAYGSDGSTDTQYF
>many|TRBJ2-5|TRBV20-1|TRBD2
TGCAGTGCTATAGCGGGGGGGCCCGGGGAGACCCAGTACTTC
CSAIAGGPGETQYF
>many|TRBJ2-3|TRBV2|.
TGTGCCAGCAACGCAGGAGTAGATACGCAGTATTTT
CASNAGVDTQYF